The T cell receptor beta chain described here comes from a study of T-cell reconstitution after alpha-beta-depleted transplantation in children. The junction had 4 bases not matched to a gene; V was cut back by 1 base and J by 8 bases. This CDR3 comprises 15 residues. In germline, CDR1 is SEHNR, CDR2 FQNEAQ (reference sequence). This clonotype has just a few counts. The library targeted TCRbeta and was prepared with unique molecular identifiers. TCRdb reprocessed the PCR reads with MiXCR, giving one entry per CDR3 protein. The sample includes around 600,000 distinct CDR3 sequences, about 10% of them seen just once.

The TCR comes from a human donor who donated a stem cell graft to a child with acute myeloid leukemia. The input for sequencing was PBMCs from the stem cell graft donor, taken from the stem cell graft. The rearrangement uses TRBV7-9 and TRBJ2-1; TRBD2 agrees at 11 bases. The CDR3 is CASSLVLAGVDEQFF. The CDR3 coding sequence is TGTGCCAGCAGCTTAGTACTAGCGGGAGTCGATGAGCAGTTCTTC.